Listed here is a single T cell receptor (beta chain). Its cognate antigen is unknown. These data come from a study of PD-1 blockade in classical Hodgkin lymphoma. Turning to the study itself: Intravenous nivolumab at 3 mg/kg was given to patients every 2 weeks.

Every single patient, without exception, relapsed after autologous stem cell transplantation, and brentuximab vedotin exposure varied. The assay was immunoSEQ multiplex PCR, and TCRdb's table has in-frame clones only and misses some. The sample has under 60,000 clones, around 78% seen once. Study observations and caveats: Diversity similar to that of newly diagnosed patients was seen at baseline in complete responders. Healthy donors were reported to have higher baseline TCR diversity than newly diagnosed patients.

The sample here was peripheral blood mononuclear cells (PBMCs), taken before the second cycle of nivolumab. The clonotype comes from a human donor with classical Hodgkin lymphoma.

The CDR3, as DNA: TGCGCCAGCAGTGATTTCGGGAATTTCACCCTCCACTTT. Protein product: CASSDFGNFTLHF. This rearrangement joins TRBV10-1 to TRBJ1-6; D is unresolved. The V end lost 3 bases, the J end lost 14 bases, and 14 bases lay between the germline ends. CDR3 size: 13 residues. CDR1 WNHNN and CDR2 SYGVQD come from the germline V gene (reference sequence).